This T cell receptor beta chain was sequenced in a study of blood T cell repertoires in COVID-19. TCRdb's copy holds only in-frame clones and misses some; the assay was immunoSEQ multiplex PCR. The sample includes 160,000 or so clones, 75% to 85% seen only once; the top ten take around 6%. Germline CDR1 is SGHRS and CDR2 is YFSETQ. Unmatched junction bases numbered 6, after V lost 2 bases and J lost 4 bases. This CDR3 comprises 16 residues. The sequencing input was PBMCs or T cells enriched from blood (not recorded which). The chain carries TRBV5-1 and TRBJ1-2, with 12 nucleotides matching TRBD1. The TCR originated in a man between 35 and 55 years old who had recovered from COVID-19. The CDR3 bases are TGCGCCAGCAGCTTAGCCACGGGACAGGGGGCCTATGGCTACACCTTC. It specifies CASSLATGQGAYGYTF.